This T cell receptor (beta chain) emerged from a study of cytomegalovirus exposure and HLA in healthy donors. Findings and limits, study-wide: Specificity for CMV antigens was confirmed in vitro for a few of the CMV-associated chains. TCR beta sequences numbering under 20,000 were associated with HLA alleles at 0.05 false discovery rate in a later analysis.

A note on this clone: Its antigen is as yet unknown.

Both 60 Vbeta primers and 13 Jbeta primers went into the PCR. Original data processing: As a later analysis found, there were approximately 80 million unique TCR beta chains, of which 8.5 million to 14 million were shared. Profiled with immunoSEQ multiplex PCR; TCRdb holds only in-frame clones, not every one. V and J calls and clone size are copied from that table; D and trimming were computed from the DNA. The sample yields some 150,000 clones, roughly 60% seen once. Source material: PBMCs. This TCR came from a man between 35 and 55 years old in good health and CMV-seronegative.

DNA for the CDR3: TGTGCCAGCAGCTTGACCGTCGGACAGGGCCCGAGAGGCTACACCTTC. It translates to CASSLTVGQGPRGYTF. The chain joins TRBV5-4 to TRBJ1-2; TRBD1 aligns across 8 bases. Germline V gives CDR1 SGHNT, CDR2 YYREEE (reference sequence). The ends lost 1 base at V and 8 bases at J; junction bases unmatched: 13. The CDR3 consists of 16 residues.